This T cell receptor (beta chain) comes out of a study of OX40 agonist ivuxolimab in advanced cancers. Repertoires were generated with immunoSEQ multiplex PCR, while TCRdb's copy carries only in-frame clones and drops some. The sample has around 110,000 clones, approximately 92% seen once; the top ten hold about 0.15%. This clone has only one observation. The CDR3 has 15 residues. Germline CDR1 is SGHTA and CDR2 is FQGNSA. The ends lost 3 bases at V and 0 bases at J; junction bases unmatched: 4. The chain recombines TRBV7-2 with TRBJ2-7, with 8 nucleotides matching TRBD1. The specimen comprised CD4+ or CD8+ T cells sorted from blood, sampled in a trial of the OX40 agonist ivuxolimab. This TCR was sampled from an adult with an advanced solid tumor such as melanoma, head and neck, liver or kidney cancer. This chain's CDR3 is CASSFDRGSSYEQYF. The DNA of the CDR3 is TGTGCCAGCAGCTTCGACAGGGGATCCTCCTACGAGCAGTACTTC.